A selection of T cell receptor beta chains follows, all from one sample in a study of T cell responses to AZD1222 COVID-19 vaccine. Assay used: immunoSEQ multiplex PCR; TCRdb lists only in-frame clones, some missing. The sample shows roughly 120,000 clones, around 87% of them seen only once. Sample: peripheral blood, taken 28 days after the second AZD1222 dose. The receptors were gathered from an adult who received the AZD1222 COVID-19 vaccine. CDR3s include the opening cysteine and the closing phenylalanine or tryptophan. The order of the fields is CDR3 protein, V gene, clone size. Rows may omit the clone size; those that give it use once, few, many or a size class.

CDR3 protein: CASSIGAGRGATYEQYF
V gene: TRBV19
clone size: NA

CDR3 protein: CASSGGAPNEQFF
V gene: TRBV9
clone size: NA

CDR3 protein: CASSLLQTEAFF
V gene: TRBV28
clone size: NA

CDR3 protein: CASSIRGQGEQYF
V gene: TRBV19
clone size: NA

CDR3 protein: CASSPLATEAFF
V gene: TRBV18
clone size: once

CDR3 protein: CASSAGPNYGYTF
V gene: TRBV27
clone size: NA

CDR3 protein: CAISGGSTYEQYF
V gene: TRBV10-3
clone size: NA

CDR3 protein: CASSHRVGAVQETQYF
V gene: TRBV14
clone size: NA

CDR3 protein: CASRGIRDSLKTYQETQYF
V gene: TRBV5-1
clone size: once

CDR3 protein: CATSDFTGTGGYQETQYF
V gene: TRBV24-1
clone size: once

CDR3 protein: CASSIGGSYEQYF
V gene: TRBV19
clone size: once

CDR3 protein: CASSSGHTDTQYF
V gene: TRBV6-6
clone size: NA

CDR3 protein: CASSSSSFGRGQYF
V gene: TRBV7-2
clone size: NA

CDR3 protein: CASSAEGGRVGLETQYF
V gene: TRBV9
clone size: NA

CDR3 protein: CASSVSAGGRTDTQYF
V gene: TRBV9
clone size: NA

CDR3 protein: CASSLGSRTDTQYF
V gene: TRBV5-8
clone size: once

CDR3 protein: CASSLALISGRNTQYF
V gene: TRBV7-8
clone size: NA

CDR3 protein: CASSYTLGEQETQYF
V gene: TRBV6-5
clone size: NA

CDR3 protein: CASSLKGGTRTEAFF
V gene: TRBV27
clone size: NA

CDR3 protein: CAWTRTANYGYTF
V gene: TRBV30
clone size: NA

CDR3 protein: CASSLYEGLGVMNTEAFF
V gene: TRBV7-9
clone size: NA

CDR3 protein: CASSTRGNEQFF
V gene: TRBV19
clone size: once

CDR3 protein: CASSQVFQETQYF
V gene: TRBV3-1/TRBV3-2
clone size: NA

CDR3 protein: CASSGTGGFGANVLTF
V gene: TRBV4-3
clone size: NA

CDR3 protein: CASRLGRYEQYF
V gene: TRBV3-1/TRBV3-2
clone size: NA

CDR3 protein: CAATGQGYEQYF
V gene: TRBV10-3
clone size: NA

CDR3 protein: CASSVPSGIAYEQYF
V gene: TRBV2
clone size: few

CDR3 protein: CASEPGGLPDNEQFF
V gene: TRBV5-1
clone size: NA

CDR3 protein: CASSLDRGQGTEAFF
V gene: TRBV18
clone size: NA

CDR3 protein: CASNPTRGRFMSYGYTF
V gene: TRBV28
clone size: NA

CDR3 protein: CASSVATKGTAGYGGYTF
V gene: TRBV9
clone size: NA

CDR3 protein: CASSLDSFRQARGSNQPQHF
V gene: TRBV7-8
clone size: NA

CDR3 protein: CASSQPSKGHTQYF
V gene: TRBV4-1
clone size: NA

CDR3 protein: CASSLRPGLSNEKLFF
V gene: TRBV7-6
clone size: NA

CDR3 protein: CAISETGGNSYEQYF
V gene: TRBV10-3
clone size: NA

CDR3 protein: CASSPAGNEQFF
V gene: TRBV9
clone size: NA

CDR3 protein: CASSPRSSFSTDTQYF
V gene: TRBV7-2
clone size: NA

CDR3 protein: CASTPRWGQGWTGELFF
V gene: TRBV27
clone size: NA

CDR3 protein: CASSFGPGELFF
V gene: TRBV6-2/TRBV6-3
clone size: NA

CDR3 protein: CASSLAQVSTDTQYF
V gene: TRBV7-2
clone size: NA

CDR3 protein: CASSSPARTGELFF
V gene: TRBV28
clone size: once

CDR3 protein: CASSSLRDSIDEQFF
V gene: TRBV25-1
clone size: NA

CDR3 protein: CASSGTTVTEQFF
V gene: TRBV19
clone size: once

CDR3 protein: CASSPTNYGYTF
V gene: TRBV6-5
clone size: NA

CDR3 protein: CASRRDRGNQPQHF
V gene: TRBV6-5
clone size: NA

CDR3 protein: CASSLTEGTEAFF
V gene: TRBV5-1
clone size: NA

CDR3 protein: CASRGTVSNQPQHF
V gene: TRBV28
clone size: NA

CDR3 protein: CASSQDGAGDHEKLFF
V gene: TRBV4-1
clone size: NA

CDR3 protein: CASSFQGGRETQYF
V gene: TRBV12-5
clone size: NA

CDR3 protein: CASSQDGQATAYGYTF
V gene: TRBV4-2
clone size: NA

CDR3 protein: CASSPGQANTGELFF
V gene: TRBV18
clone size: NA

CDR3 protein: CASSFNSGSNEQFF
V gene: TRBV7-3
clone size: NA

CDR3 protein: CASSLRTGGTTEAFF
V gene: TRBV3-1/TRBV3-2
clone size: NA

CDR3 protein: CASSGDWGNEQYF
V gene: TRBV5-1
clone size: NA